What follows describes a single T cell receptor (beta chain). Original analysis: Estimated nucleated cell counts came from reference gene primer amplification. The data were produced by immunoSEQ multiplex PCR, yet TCRdb's version contains in-frame clones alone and is incomplete. V, J and clone size reflect that table, while D and trimming were determined from the DNA. Of 75,000 or so clones in the sample, less than 90% were seen once. This entry comes from a study of blood T cell repertoires in COVID-19. Per the germline V gene, CDR1 is ENHRY and CDR2 is SYGVKD. The V gene lost 5 bases and the J gene lost 1 base, with 14 bases spanning the gap. The length of the CDR3 is 15 residues.

The sample was peripheral blood. The TCR originated in a woman older than 75 with acute or convalescent COVID-19. J is TRBJ2-5 and V is TRBV10-3; D is perhaps TRBD1 (6 bases). The CDR3 is CAISPSRQVQETQYF. CDR3 DNA sequence: TGTGCCATCAGTCCTAGTAGACAGGTCCAAGAGACCCAGTACTTC.